A selection of T cell receptor beta chains follows, all from one sample in a study of early T cells in non-severe SARS-CoV-2 infection. TCRdb fed the 5' RACE reads into MiXCR, producing one record per CDR3 protein. Of roughly 70,000 distinct CDR3 sequences in the sample, around 18% were seen once. The specimen comprised whole blood, sampled at baseline. The receptor set was obtained from an adult who was a healthcare worker with PCR-confirmed SARS-CoV-2 infection or an uninfected control (not recorded which). Each CDR3 is given with its conserved first and last residue. D genes are given only for firm matches. Rows may omit the clone size; those that give it use once, few, many or a size class.

clone_size j_call d_call v_call cdr3_aa cdr3_nt
few TRBJ2-2 - TRBV5-4 CASSLGRANTGELFF TGTGCCAGCAGCCTCGGGAGAGCGAACACCGGGGAGCTGTTTTTT
many TRBJ2-7 - TRBV7-9 CASSLVLGEQYF TGTGCCAGCAGCTTAGTTTTGGGCGAGCAGTACTTC
few TRBJ2-3 - TRBV7-2 CASSPNSNTDTQYF TGTGCCAGCAGCCCTAACTCTAACACAGATACGCAGTATTTT
many TRBJ2-7 - TRBV19 CASSIGRQNYEQYF TGTGCCAGTAGTATTGGCAGACAAAACTACGAGCAGTACTTC
- TRBJ1-1 TRBD1 TRBV5-1 CASSWGQVNTEAFF TGCGCCAGCAGCTGGGGACAGGTGAACACTGAAGCTTTCTTT
few TRBJ1-1 - TRBV20-1 CSARAPRGTEGLF TGCAGTGCTAGAGCCCCCCGGGGCACTGAAGGGCTCTTT
- TRBJ2-7 - TRBV30 CAWKQGSSYEQYF TGTGCCTGGAAACAGGGATCCTCCTACGAGCAGTACTTC
- TRBJ2-7 TRBD1 TRBV6-1 CASSEIQGVRREQYF TGTGCCAGCAGTGAAATTCAGGGGGTTCGTCGCGAGCAGTACTTC
- TRBJ1-5 - TRBV2 CASSANSNQPQHF TGTGCCAGCAGCGCTAATAGCAATCAGCCCCAGCATTTT
few TRBJ2-1 - TRBV7-9 CASSFPQNLYNEQFF TGTGCCAGCAGCTTTCCACAGAACCTCTACAATGAGCAGTTCTTC
many TRBJ2-5 - TRBV20-1 CSAAGIEGETQYF TGCAGTGCAGCGGGCATCGAGGGGGAGACCCAGTACTTC
many TRBJ2-7 TRBD1 TRBV3-1 CASSGATGTGSYEQYF TGTGCCAGCAGCGGAGCGACCGGGACAGGTTCCTACGAGCAGTACTTC
- TRBJ1-1 - TRBV27 CASSRRSMNTEAFF TGTGCCAGCAGTAGACGGAGCATGAACACTGAAGCTTTCTTT
- TRBJ1-3 - TRBV10-2 CASSQGVGNTIYF TGCGCCAGCAGCCAGGGCGTTGGAAACACCATATATTTT
- TRBJ2-7 - TRBV7-2 CASSETGTGMYEQYF TGTGCCAGCAGCGAAACTGGTACAGGTATGTACGAGCAGTACTTC
few TRBJ1-3 - TRBV2 CASHPLRANTIYF TGTGCCAGCCACCCGCTAAGAGCAAACACCATATATTTT
- TRBJ2-1 - TRBV6-2/TRBV6-3 CASRAKAGEQFF TGTGCCAGCAGAGCGAAGGCAGGTGAGCAGTTCTTC
- TRBJ2-3 TRBD2 TRBV7-2 CASSPSGRATDTQYF TGTGCCAGCAGCCCCAGCGGGAGGGCCACAGATACGCAGTATTTT
few TRBJ2-4 - TRBV20-1 CSASSGFGIQYF TGCAGTGCTAGTTCAGGATTTGGCATTCAGTACTTC
few TRBJ2-7 - TRBV20-1 CSAKDAYEQYF TGCAGTGCTAAGGACGCTTACGAGCAGTACTTC
- TRBJ2-4 - TRBV19 CASSSTTHKNIQYF TGTGCCAGTAGTAGCACTACCCACAAAAACATTCAGTACTTC
few TRBJ2-3 - TRBV20-1 CSASKTATDTQYF TGCAGTGCTAGCAAGACTGCCACAGATACGCAGTATTTT
- TRBJ2-4 - TRBV19 CASSIGGRDNIQYF TGTGCCAGTAGTATAGGGGGACGGGATAACATTCAGTACTTC
- TRBJ1-6 - TRBV10-3 CAALNRPGSPLHF TGTGCCGCCCTCAATCGGCCGGGTTCACCCCTCCACTTT
- TRBJ2-7 TRBD1 TRBV3-1 CASSQPQGVPPYEQYF TGTGCCAGCAGCCAACCACAGGGGGTGCCGCCCTACGAGCAGTACTTC
few TRBJ1-1 - TRBV3-1 CASSLTGEAFF TGTGCCAGCAGCCTGACGGGTGAAGCTTTCTTT
few TRBJ2-1 - TRBV9 CASSVVGGSSYNEQFF TGTGCCAGCAGCGTAGTTGGGGGAAGCTCCTACAATGAGCAGTTCTTC
- TRBJ2-1 TRBD1 TRBV10-3 CASIPDRASYNEQFF TGTGCCAGCATACCGGACAGGGCGTCTTACAATGAGCAGTTCTTC
many TRBJ2-1 - TRBV28 CASSLSFYSGTAGNEQFF TGTGCCAGCAGCCTCTCCTTTTACTCCGGGACCGCAGGAAATGAGCAGTTCTTC
- TRBJ2-4 - TRBV28 CASSPVGWAAKNIQYF TGTGCCAGCAGTCCAGTCGGCTGGGCGGCCAAAAACATTCAGTACTTC
few TRBJ2-7 TRBD1 TRBV7-9 CASSHSGGYEQYF TGTGCCAGCAGCCATTCAGGGGGCTACGAGCAGTACTTC
few TRBJ2-5 - TRBV18 CASSPQGETQYF TGTGCCAGCTCACCACAGGGAGAGACCCAGTACTTC
few TRBJ1-2 - TRBV30 CAWSTNRVYGYTF TGTGCCTGGAGTACCAACAGGGTCTATGGCTACACCTTC
- TRBJ2-2 - TRBV5-1 CASSLDRTGPGELFF TGCGCCAGCAGCTTGGATCGCACAGGCCCCGGGGAGCTGTTTTTT
- TRBJ2-1 - TRBV29-1 CSVEPGVNEQFF TGCAGCGTTGAACCAGGGGTGAATGAGCAGTTCTTC
- TRBJ2-1 TRBD2 TRBV27 CASSLSGTGTLNEQFF TGTGCCAGCAGTCTCAGCGGGACGGGGACTCTCAATGAGCAGTTCTTC
few TRBJ1-3 TRBD1 TRBV5-1 CASSRSEQGYQTGNTIYF TGCGCCAGCAGCCGAAGTGAACAGGGGTACCAGACTGGAAACACCATATATTTT
many TRBJ1-2 - TRBV25-1 CASVSTETGLYTF TGTGCCAGCGTATCAACAGAGACTGGACTTTACACCTTC
few TRBJ2-4 TRBD1 TRBV19 CASSRDRADIQYF TGTGCCAGCTCCCGGGACAGGGCTGACATTCAGTACTTC
- TRBJ1-2 - TRBV30 CAWTGDYGYTF TGTGCCTGGACAGGGGACTATGGCTACACCTTC
few TRBJ1-5 TRBD1 TRBV6-5 CASSPGTGTYQPQHF TGTGCCAGCAGTCCGGGGACAGGGACGTATCAGCCCCAGCATTTT
- TRBJ1-3 - TRBV2 CASSEKKENTIYF TGTGCCAGCAGTGAAAAAAAGGAAAACACCATATATTTT
few TRBJ2-6 - TRBV7-2 CASSLEQAGANVLTF TGTGCCAGCAGCTTAGAACAAGCTGGGGCCAACGTCCTGACTTTC
- TRBJ2-2 - TRBV11-3 CASSRLETGELFF TGTGCCAGCAGCCGTCTAGAGACCGGGGAGCTGTTTTTT
- TRBJ1-6 - TRBV7-2 CASSLAYRDSPLHF TGTGCCAGCAGCTTAGCCTACAGAGACTCACCCCTCCACTTT
- TRBJ1-1 - TRBV7-6 CASRTPLEHFF TGTGCCAGCAGAACCCCTCTGGAGCATTTCTTT
few TRBJ2-1 TRBD2 TRBV20-1 CSAPSGYNEQFF TGCAGTGCACCTAGCGGTTACAATGAGCAGTTCTTC
few TRBJ1-5 - TRBV30 CAWSLGASGQPQHF TGTGCCTGGAGTCTCGGGGCATCGGGTCAGCCCCAGCATTTT
- TRBJ2-3 TRBD2 TRBV7-2 CASSRGVPDTQYF TGTGCCAGCAGCCGGGGGGTCCCAGATACGCAGTATTTT
- TRBJ2-6 - TRBV6-2/TRBV6-3 CASHATSGANVLTF TGTGCCAGCCACGCAACCTCTGGGGCCAACGTCCTGACTTTC
many TRBJ2-7 TRBD1 TRBV12-3/TRBV12-4 CASSAGQGTYEQYF TGTGCCAGCAGTGCCGGACAGGGGACCTACGAGCAGTACTTC
few TRBJ2-2 - TRBV19 CASSTSDGWNTGELFF TGTGCCAGTAGTACCTCAGACGGATGGAACACCGGGGAGCTGTTTTTT
few TRBJ2-5 TRBD1 TRBV20-1 CSASSGTEETQYF TGCAGTGCTAGTTCCGGGACAGAAGAGACCCAGTACTTC
few TRBJ2-5 - TRBV20-1 CSASQGFGETQYF TGCAGTGCTTCACAGGGTTTTGGAGAGACCCAGTACTTC
- TRBJ2-7 - TRBV20-1 CSATPGQPGEQYF TGCAGTGCTACTCCCGGACAACCTGGCGAGCAGTACTTC
- TRBJ2-7 TRBD2 TRBV2 CASRNGLAARDEQYF TGTGCCAGCAGGAACGGACTAGCGGCCAGGGACGAGCAGTACTTC
few TRBJ1-2 - TRBV9 CASSAGDTEVYGYTF TGTGCCAGCAGCGCAGGGGATACCGAAGTCTATGGCTACACCTTC